This T cell receptor beta chain was obtained from a study of T cell repertoires in cytomegalovirus infection. TCRdb processed the reads anew with MiXCR; each CDR3 protein has one entry. The sample lists around 490,000 distinct CDR3 sequences, approximately 26% occurring once. With 5 bases clipped from V and 6 bases from J, the junction kept 2 bases outside the gene matches. This CDR3 is built from 13 residues. Germline V gene sequence: CDR1 SGHAT, CDR2 FQNNGV. The sequence was collected from a human donor in good health (CMV status not recorded). Some clones in this sample may be carry-over from other donors' samples. The chain couples TRBV11-2 to TRBJ2-3, with 10 bases lining up with TRBD2. Source material: PBMCs. CDR3 in DNA: TGTGCCAGCAGCGTAGCGGGAGGTGATACGCAGTATTTT. Amino acids: CASSVAGGDTQYF.